This T cell receptor (beta chain) originates from a study of vaccination and CD4 T cells after COVID-19. General observations from the study: Convalescent patients displayed a median roughly 90% of reactive clones emerging only post-vaccination.

Details on this clonotype: Antigen unknown.

Documented treatment: approximately 9-day PBMC culture with coronavirus spike peptide pools or control peptides (ViraFEST assay). CD4+ T lymphocytes from the unexposed donor were collected before the COVID-19 pandemic (2011-2018). The Oncomine TCR Beta short-read assay was applied to DNA of cultured CD4+ T cells. The source of extracted genomic DNA was cultured CD4+ T cells. TCRdb independently ran MiXCR on the PCR reads; one entry per CDR3 protein. The sample includes 10,000 or so distinct CDR3 sequences, less than 45% seen only once; the top ten take approximately 15%. The CDR3 is made up of 13 amino acids. From germline, CDR1 is MNHEY and CDR2 SVGEGT. V lost 3 bases to trimming and J lost 5 bases, with 10 bases between them.

The material sequenced was CD4+ T cells from blood, cultured in vitro. This TCR was sampled from a human donor in good health. The J gene is TRBJ1-1, the V gene TRBV6-2 or TRBV6-3; no clear D. CDR3 DNA sequence: TGTGCCAGCAGTTATAGTTCGGAAACTGAAGCTTTCTTT. It is translated as CASSYSSETEAFF.